Shown below are 27 T cell receptor beta chains from a single sample sequenced in a study of CD8 T cells in ankylosing spondylitis. TCRdb ran MiXCR on the 5' RACE reads and lists one entry per CDR3 protein. The sample includes more than 150,000 distinct CDR3 sequences, over 15% seen only once; the top ten take more than 3.5%. Material for sequencing was blood, either unsorted or a sorted T cell fraction (not recorded which). The receptors originated from a male donor aged 5 to 30 with ankylosing spondylitis or in good health (not recorded which).

In regard to this clonotype: One base away lies a much larger clone, so this may be a sequencing read error. V and J are TRBV7-2 and TRBJ2-5; 8 bases align to TRBD1. CDR1 and CDR2 from the germline V gene are SGHTA and FQGNSA. The CDR3 length is 14 residues. The CDR3 sequence is CAGSLDRGWETQYF. The CDR3 coding sequence is TGTGCCGGCAGCTTAGACAGGGGATGGGAGACCCAGTACTTC.

This clonotype showed up just a few times. CDR3 loop: CSATGNDAEAFF. The CDR3 nucleotides read TGCAGCGCTACAGGGAACGACGCTGAAGCTTTCTTT. The chain is built from TRBV29-1 and TRBJ1-1, with D maybe TRBD1 (6 bases). The CDR3 is 12 amino acids. The germline V and J ends were trimmed by 7 bases and 6 bases, with 15 bases remaining between them. The germline gives CDR1 SQVTM, CDR2 ANQGSEA.

Remarks on this clonotype: A much larger clone differs from this one at a single base, so this may be a read error. This chain links TRBV5-1 with TRBJ1-1; no clear D. Germline CDR1 reads SGHRS; CDR2 reads YFSETQ. This CDR3 region has 16 residues. CDR3 nucleotide sequence: TGCGCCAGCAGCTTGGTTCCGGGCGTCCTGAACGCTGAAGCTTTCTTT. Protein sequence: CASSLVPGVLNAEAFF.

This clonotype was picked up many times. The rearrangement uses TRBV6-5 and TRBJ2-7; TRBD2 matches at 13 bases. Trimming removed 6 bases from V and 5 bases from J; junction bases left unmatched: 13. The germline V gene has CDR1 MNHEY and CDR2 SVGAGI. This CDR3 comprises 17 residues. The CDR3 loop reads CASSPGTSGILSHEQYV. CDR3 coding DNA: TGTGCCAGCAGCCCCGGGACTAGCGGGATTCTGAGCCACGAGCAGTACGTC.

There are many counts of this clonotype. The chain joins TRBV7-9 to TRBJ2-3, with D uncertain. The CDR3 totals 14 residues. V was cut by 5 bases and J by 4 bases, with 13 bases left in between. Germline V lookup: CDR1 SEHNR, CDR2 FQNEAQ (reference sequence). In DNA form, the CDR3 reads TGTGCCAGCAGCCTACTCCCTAGGGCAGATACGCAGTATTTT. It codes for CASSLLPRADTQYF.

The sample holds many counts of this clonotype. The chain links TRBV24-1 to TRBJ2-3; D may be TRBD1 or TRBD2 (5 bases each). Germline CDR1 is KGHDR and CDR2 is SFDVKD. This CDR3 has 13 residues. Between the trimmed V and J ends, which lost 7 bases and 2 bases, there was a span of 9 bases. Here the CDR3 reads CATSRGYTDTQYF. The CDR3 nucleotides are TGTGCCACCAGCCGGGGCTACACAGATACGCAGTATTTT.

V and J are TRBV20-1 and TRBJ2-7, with 8 bases lining up with TRBD2. V lost 4 bases and J lost 6; bases outside the gene matches: 5. Germline V gene lookup returns CDR1 DFQATT and CDR2 SNEGSKA (reference sequence). The CDR3 loop spans 12 amino acids. Here the CDR3 DNA reads TGCAGTGCTATAGCGGGATTAGGCGAGCAGTACTTC. It yields the protein CSAIAGLGEQYF.

The table lists this clonotype with many counts. J is TRBJ2-2 and V is TRBV15, with TRBD1 as a possible D gene (5 bases). The CDR3 spans 13 residues. Trimming left V 3 bases short and J 7 bases short, with 9 bases between. Germline V lookup: CDR1 LNHNV, CDR2 YYDKDF (reference sequence). In DNA form, the CDR3 reads TGTGCCACCAGCAGCCTAGGGGACGGGGAGCTGTTTTTT. Translation: CATSSLGDGELFF.

This clonotype was detected only a few times. This chain joins TRBV20-1 and TRBJ2-2; no clear D. CDR3 length equals 11 residues. V was cut by 5 bases and J by 10 bases, with 11 bases left in between. CDR1 is DFQATT, CDR2 SNEGSKA, per germline (reference sequence). The CDR3 DNA follows: TGCAGTGCTCGATTAAGGGCGGAGCTGTTTTTT. Its protein is CSARLRAELFF.

The chain carries TRBV3-2 and TRBJ2-7; whether TRBD1, the table's D call, matches the DNA was not checked. TRBV3-2 is marked as a pseudogene. CDR3 size: 17 residues. CDR3 coding DNA: TGTGCCAGCAGCCAAAGTCAAGCCCAGGGGGACCGTTACGAGCAGTACTTC. This encodes CASSQSQAQGDRYEQYF.

This clonotype was found many times. This chain joins TRBV5-1 and TRBJ1-6, with D unresolved. The CDR3 totals 12 residues. V was shortened by 3 bases and J by 5 bases, with 3 bases between the two germline ends. In germline, CDR1 is SGHRS, CDR2 YFSETQ. CDR3 nucleotides: TGCGCCAGCAGCTCGAATAATTCACCCCTCCACTTT. Protein: CASSSNNSPLHF.

Only a few counts were recorded for this clonotype. The V call is TRBV20-1, the J call TRBJ1-4; D may be TRBD1 (5 bases). Trimming left V 3 bases short and J 6 bases short, with 8 bases between. Germline lookup yields CDR1 DFQATT and CDR2 SNEGSKA (reference sequence). This CDR3 is 12 amino acids long. CDR3 nucleotides: TGCAGTGCTAGGACAGATTATGAAAAACTGTTTTTT. As protein: CSARTDYEKLFF.

For the CDR3, the DNA is TGTGCCAGTAGTTTCGCGGCCTTTAACTCTGGAAACACCATATATTTT. It is translated as CASSFAAFNSGNTIYF. The chain links TRBV19 to TRBJ1-3; D not resolved. The ends were cut back, 5 bases at V and 0 bases at J, with 14 bases in the middle. From germline, CDR1 is LNHDA and CDR2 SQIVND (reference sequence). The CDR3 is 16 residues long.

This clonotype came up many times. CDR3 coding DNA: TGCAGTGCTAGAGATCCCCAGGGGCGGCAGTACTTC. It yields the protein CSARDPQGRQYF. V usage is TRBV20-1 and J usage is TRBJ2-4, with D perhaps matching TRBD1 (6 bases). Deletions cut 0 bases from V and 13 bases from J, with 13 bases between. This CDR3 spans 12 amino acids. Per germline, CDR1 DFQATT and CDR2 SNEGSKA (reference sequence).

V is TRBV12-3 or TRBV12-4 and J is TRBJ1-5; possibly TRBD1 for D (5 bases). The CDR3 is made up of 13 amino acids. The V end lost 3 bases, the J end lost 4 bases, and 7 bases lay between the germline ends. The CDR3 loop is CASSLTANQPQHF. The CDR3 DNA follows: TGTGCCAGCAGTTTGACAGCAAATCAGCCCCAGCATTTT.

This clonotype was picked up many times. The chain combines TRBV29-1 with TRBJ2-1; TRBD2 matches at 7 bases. Trimming removed 7 bases from V and 9 bases from J; junction bases left unmatched: 0. The CDR3 totals 9 residues. Germline V gene lookup returns CDR1 SQVTM and CDR2 ANQGSEA. The CDR3 DNA follows: TGCAGCGGGGGGGGTGAGCAGTTCTTC. As protein: CSGGGEQFF.

This clonotype has ten or more counts. This sequence joins TRBV29-1 and TRBJ2-3; 8 bases are a match to TRBD2. The V and J ends lost 6 bases and 0 bases, in that order; junction bases with no gene match: 5. This CDR3 contains 14 residues. Per the germline V gene, CDR1 is SQVTM and CDR2 is ANQGSEA. The CDR3 nucleotides read TGCAGCGTCGTAGCGGGGACTAGCACAGATACGCAGTATTTT. Translating gives CSVVAGTSTDTQYF.

This clonotype has at least ten counts. The V gene is TRBV5-1, the J gene TRBJ1-2; 7 nucleotides line up with TRBD1. The germline gives CDR1 SGHRS, CDR2 YFSETQ. The CDR3 is 13 amino acids. The V gene end was trimmed by 0 bases and the J gene end by 6 bases; junction bases not matched to a gene: 2. The CDR3 protein is CASSLAGTDGYTF. CDR3 DNA: TGCGCCAGCAGCTTGGCCGGGACAGATGGCTACACCTTC.

This clonotype was observed at least ten times. This chain uses TRBV7-3 with TRBJ2-2, with D unclear. The CDR3 is made up of 13 amino acids. Per germline, CDR1 SGHTA and CDR2 FQGTGA. Trimming shortened V by 0 bases and J by 6 bases, and 5 bases separated the two germline ends. DNA of the CDR3: TGTGCCAGCAGCTTAACTAGTTCCGGGGAGCTGTTTTTT. Protein product: CASSLTSSGELFF.

This chain connects TRBV11-3 to TRBJ2-2; 7 bases agree with TRBD1. The trim removed 1 base at V and 5 bases at J, leaving 19 bases unmatched. This CDR3 has 20 amino acids. The germline V gene encodes CDR1 SGHNT and CDR2 YENEEA. CDR3 region: CASSLGYTGVEGRWTGELFF. DNA of the CDR3: TGTGCCAGCAGCTTAGGGTACACAGGGGTAGAGGGACGATGGACCGGGGAGCTGTTTTTT.

This clonotype occurred many times. The chain recombines TRBV5-1 with TRBJ2-1; 7 bases are shared with TRBD1. This CDR3 contains 13 residues. V lost 4 bases to trimming and J lost 15 bases; unmatched junction nucleotides: 13. The V gene's germline CDR1 is SGHRS and CDR2 YFSETQ. The DNA for the CDR3 is TGCGCCAGCAGCCGGGACAGATCAACCGTCGGGTTCTTC. Its protein is CASSRDRSTVGFF. The full variable domain, its missing parts supplied by reference TRBV5-1 and TRBJ2-1, is KAGVTQTPRYLIKTRGQQVTLSCSPISGHRSVSWYQQTPGQGLQFLFEYFSETQRNKGNFPGRFSGRQFSNSRSEMNVSTLELGDSALYLCASSRDRSTVGFFGPGTRLTVL.

In its sample, this clonotype was seen many times. J is TRBJ2-1 and V is TRBV15; D call uncertain. Germline V lookup: CDR1 LNHNV, CDR2 YYDKDF (reference sequence). This CDR3 is 14 amino acids long. Between the trimmed V and J ends, which lost 6 bases and 0 bases, there was a span of 9 bases. Here the CDR3 reads CATSHLPSYNEQFF. CDR3 coding DNA: TGTGCCACCAGTCATCTTCCCTCCTACAATGAGCAGTTCTTC.

The sample holds many counts of this clonotype. The chain carries TRBV6-5 and TRBJ2-2; perhaps TRBD1 as D (7 bases). Trimming removed 4 bases at V and 0 bases at J, with 18 bases between. Germline lookup yields CDR1 MNHEY and CDR2 SVGAGI. The CDR3 sequence is 18 residues long. This chain's CDR3 is CASSLRGQGGTNTGELFF. CDR3 bases: TGTGCCAGCAGTTTACGGGGTCAGGGGGGAACGAACACCGGGGAGCTGTTTTTT.

This clonotype was recorded at least ten times. V usage is TRBV9 and J usage is TRBJ2-3; D remains unclear. V was clipped by 1 base and J by 3 bases, with 3 bases between them. Looked up from germline, CDR1 is SGDLS and CDR2 is YYNGEE. This CDR3 is built from 12 residues. The CDR3 here is CASSVRTDTQYF. DNA for the CDR3: TGTGCCAGCAGCGTAAGAACAGATACGCAGTATTTT.

The chain recombines TRBV29-1 with TRBJ2-1, with a weak D call TRBD1 (6 bases). Germline CDR1 SQVTM, CDR2 ANQGSEA. This CDR3 comprises 14 residues. V lost 3 bases and J lost 2, with 11 bases in between. CDR3 DNA sequence: TGCAGCGTTGACCCCTACAGGGCCTACAATGAGCAGTTCTTC. The encoded protein is CSVDPYRAYNEQFF.

This clonotype showed up many times. This sequence joins TRBV12-3 or TRBV12-4 and TRBJ2-1; 9 nucleotides align to TRBD2. The CDR3 sequence is 13 residues long. V lost 8 bases to trimming and J lost 8 bases; unmatched junction nucleotides: 7. CDR3 coding DNA: TGTGCCAGCGGTGCGGCGGGAGGGGATGAGCAGTTCTTC. Encoded protein: CASGAAGGDEQFF.

In this sample, this clonotype turned up many times. J is TRBJ2-1 and V is TRBV30, with TRBD2 identical over 15 bases. This CDR3 region has 14 residues. V dropped 4 bases and J dropped 8; count of bases not matched to a gene: 3. Germline V gene lookup returns CDR1 GTSNPN and CDR2 SVGIG (reference sequence). This CDR3 is CAWTGLAGGDEQFF. CDR3 bases: TGTGCCTGGACCGGACTAGCGGGGGGGGATGAGCAGTTCTTC.